One sample yielded the 30 T cell receptor beta chains listed below, sequenced in a study of low-dose radiotherapy and immunotherapy resistance in tumors. Primers used for first-strand cDNA, a TRAV- and TRBV-specific set, covered both alpha and beta chains. TCRs were put through about 20 PCR cycles of amplification with Phusion. A constant-region primer and the V-primer adapter served as the primer pair. TCRdb ran MiXCR on the reads and lists one entry per CDR3 protein. Here the sample spans about 11,000 distinct CDR3 sequences, roughly 60% being singletons. All receptors come from a human donor with advanced metastatic prostate, ovarian, gallbladder or colorectal cancer (not recorded which). This table probably holds off-target reads from a library built for another chain.

This clonotype was found a few times. V and J are TRBV19 and TRBJ1-5; unclear D gene. CDR1 and CDR2 from the germline V gene are LNHDA and SQIVND (reference sequence). CDR3 length equals 15 residues. Trimming pared 2 bases from V and 6 bases from J, leaving 14 bases between. In nucleotides, the CDR3 is TGTGCCAGTAGTATACTGGCAGAGATACTTCAGCCCCAGCATTTT. Translating it yields CASSILAEILQPQHF. The variable domain in full, completed from reference TRBV19 and TRBJ1-5, reads DGGITQSPKYLFRKEGQNVTLSCEQNLNHDAMYWYRQDPGQGLRLIYYSQIVNDFQKGDIAEGYSVSREKKESFPLTVTSAQKNPTAFYLCASSILAEILQPQHFGDGTRLSIL.

The chain is built from TRBV7-9 and TRBJ2-1, with 9 bases aligning to TRBD1. From germline, CDR1 is SEHNR and CDR2 FQNEAQ (reference sequence). J gave up 7 bases and V 3 bases, and 7 bases lay outside the gene matches. The CDR3 totals 15 residues. CDR3 sequence reads: CASSFTDRGLNEQFF. The CDR3 nucleotides read TGTGCCAGCAGCTTCACGGACAGGGGTTTAAATGAGCAGTTCTTC. Using reference TRBV7-9 and TRBJ2-1 for the parts outside the CDR3, the full variable domain is DTGVSQNPRHKITKRGQNVTFRCDPISEHNRLYWYRQTLGQGPEFLTYFQNEAQLEKSRLLSDRFSAERPKGSFSTLEIQRTEQGDSAMYLCASSFTDRGLNEQFFGPGTRLTVL.

This chain links TRBV6-6 with TRBJ1-6; D ambiguous. V was cut by 6 bases and J by 10 bases, with 16 bases left in between. Germline V gene sequence: CDR1 MNHNY, CDR2 SVGAGI (reference sequence). The CDR3 runs to 14 residues. The CDR3 nucleotides read TGTGCCAGCAGCCCCAATCGGGCCCAGTCACCCCTCCACTTT. Amino acid sequence: CASSPNRAQSPLHF.

This chain links TRBV7-9 with TRBJ2-7, with D tentatively TRBD2 (6 bases). Germline CDR1 reads SEHNR; CDR2 reads FQNEAQ (reference sequence). V was pared by 1 base and J by 6 bases, with 13 bases between. This CDR3 region has 14 residues. CDR3 sequence reads: CASSLVRGGGEQYF. The CDR3 DNA reads as TGTGCCAGCAGCTTAGTCCGGGGAGGTGGCGAGCAGTACTTC.

V is TRBV5-3 and J is TRBJ1-1; no firm D call. TRBV5-3 qualifies as an ORF whose function is uncertain. This CDR3 region has 13 residues. V was shortened by 8 bases and J by 1 base, with 12 bases between the two germline ends. CDR3 sequence: CASSVLGNTEAFF. CDR3 DNA: TGTGCCAGCTCTGTCTTAGGGAACACTGAAGCTTTCTTT.

The rearrangement uses TRBV5-6 and TRBJ2-1, with TRBD2 matching 7 bases. There are 15 residues in the CDR3. J lost 3 bases, V lost 4 bases, and 7 bases had no gene match. Germline V gene data show CDR1 as SGHDT and CDR2 as YYEEEE. DNA of the CDR3: TGTGCCAGCAGCCCCGGACTAGTGGACTACAATGAGCAGTTCTTC. Protein product: CASSPGLVDYNEQFF.

V gene TRBV4-3 combines with J gene TRBJ2-1; D remains ambiguous. The germline gives CDR1 LGHNA, CDR2 YSLEER. The CDR3 extends over 17 amino acids. V was cut by 0 bases and J by 5 bases, with 17 bases left in between. CDR3 protein: CASSQEGNSWWNNEQFF. The CDR3 DNA is TGCGCCAGCAGCCAAGAAGGTAACAGCTGGTGGAACAATGAGCAGTTCTTC.

V gene TRBV26 combines with J gene TRBJ2-6; TRBD1 is the table's D call and was not checked against the DNA. TRBV26 is noted as a pseudogene. This CDR3 has 16 amino acids. The CDR3 region has the DNA TGTGCCAGCAGTTCAACAGGGAACTCTGGGGCCAACGTCCTGACTTTC. It yields the protein CASSSTGNSGANVLTF.

The chain joins TRBV28 to TRBJ1-1, with D unresolved. V was pared by 2 bases and J by 1 base, with 8 bases between. The CDR3 runs 14 residues. The germline CDR1 and CDR2 sequences are MDHEN and SYDVKM. CDR3 region: CASSLITRNTEAFF. Here the CDR3 DNA reads TGTGCCAGCAGTTTAATCACGAGGAACACTGAAGCTTTCTTT.

This chain's CDR3 is CASSLGSGGFGYTF. The DNA of the CDR3 is TGTGCCAGCAGCTTAGGTTCAGGGGGTTTTGGCTACACCTTC. This chain connects TRBV13 to TRBJ1-2; 7 bases agree with TRBD1. The V segment lost 0 bases and the J segment 7 bases; nucleotides outside the gene matches: 5. Germline CDR1 PRHDT, CDR2 FYEKMQ (reference sequence). The CDR3 has 14 amino acids. The entire variable domain, with the rest obtained from reference TRBV13 and TRBJ1-2, is as follows: AAGVIQSPRHLIKEKRETATLKCYPIPRHDTVYWYQQGPGQDPQFLISFYEKMQSDKGSIPDRFSAQQFSDYHSELNMSSLELGDSALYFCASSLGSGGFGYTFGSGTRLTVV.

This clonotype was detected only once. The chain links TRBV6-1 to TRBJ2-5; D unresolved. CDR1 and CDR2 from the germline V gene are MNHNS and SASEGT. There are 21 residues in the CDR3. V lost 0 bases and J 5 bases, leaving 31 bases between the germline ends. The CDR3 region has the DNA TGTGCCAGCAGTGAAGCCCCCCCTGTCGCGGTAGCCTCGGCTACAGATGAGACCCAGTACTTC. Translated: CASSEAPPVAVASATDETQYF.

This rearrangement joins TRBV6-2 or TRBV6-3 to TRBJ1-5; no clear D. V lost 2 bases and J 3 bases, leaving 5 bases between the germline ends. From germline, CDR1 is MNHEY and CDR2 SVGEGT. The CDR3 spans 13 residues. The CDR3 region has the DNA TGTGCCAGCAGTTACAATTTCAATCAGCCCCAGCATTTT. As protein: CASSYNFNQPQHF.

This sequence joins TRBV5-1 and TRBJ2-1; D not certain. Per the germline V gene, CDR1 is SGHRS and CDR2 is YFSETQ. Trimming stripped 1 base from V and 10 bases from J, with 9 bases between. CDR3 length equals 12 residues. CDR3 amino acids: CASSLSGGEQFF. The CDR3 bases are TGCGCCAGCAGCTTGTCAGGTGGCGAGCAGTTCTTC.

CDR3 residues: CSVVAGGLSNEQFF. DNA of the CDR3: TGCAGCGTCGTAGCGGGAGGGCTCTCCAATGAGCAGTTCTTC. The J gene is TRBJ2-1, the V gene TRBV29-1, with 11 nucleotides matching TRBD2. The CDR3 loop spans 14 amino acids. V dropped 6 bases and J dropped 6; count of bases not matched to a gene: 7. Per germline, CDR1 SQVTM and CDR2 ANQGSEA.

The rearrangement joins TRBV5-1 to TRBJ1-2, with D possibly matching TRBD1 (5 bases). This CDR3 spans 13 amino acids. CDR1 SGHRS and CDR2 YFSETQ come from the germline V gene. V was pared by 4 bases and J by 3 bases, with 10 bases between. Here the CDR3 DNA reads TGCGCCAGCAGCCCAGGGCTGGACTATGGCTACACCTTC. Protein sequence: CASSPGLDYGYTF.

This clonotype was counted only a few times. The rearrangement uses TRBV6-1 and TRBJ1-5; no firm D call. There are 14 residues in the CDR3. Germline values: CDR1 MNHNS, CDR2 SASEGT. V shed 5 bases and J shed 1 base, with 9 bases lying between them. In DNA form, the CDR3 reads TGTGCCAGCAGTTACTGGCAGAGCAATCAGCCCCAGCATTTT. Its protein is CASSYWQSNQPQHF.

This clonotype is a singleton in its sample. V gene TRBV4-1 combines with J gene TRBJ2-6; D not certain. Germline CDR1 MGHRA, CDR2 YSYEKL. V was shortened by 4 bases and J by 2 bases, with 18 bases between the two germline ends. The CDR3 sequence is 18 residues long. The DNA of the CDR3 is TGCGCCAGCAGCCCCTACGGCGCCCTGTCCCCTGGGGCCAACGTCCTGACTTTC. Translating it yields CASSPYGALSPGANVLTF.

The chain combines TRBV6-2 or TRBV6-3 with TRBJ2-7; 8 bases agree with TRBD2. This CDR3 has 17 amino acids. V lost 0 bases, J lost 2 bases, and 9 bases stayed unmatched. Germline CDR1 is MNHEY and CDR2 is SVGEGT. The CDR3 region has the DNA TGTGCCAGCAGTTACTCCCCGGGGGGCGGGAGGCCCTACGAGCAGTACTTC. It yields the protein CASSYSPGGGRPYEQYF.

The chain is built from TRBV5-4 and TRBJ1-1; 10 nucleotides align to TRBD1. The junction had 11 bases not matched to a gene; V was cut back by 4 bases and J by 5 bases. CDR1 SGHNT and CDR2 YYREEE come from the germline V gene (reference sequence). This CDR3 region has 16 residues. CDR3 loop: CASSPRQGASGTEAFF. DNA for the CDR3: TGTGCCAGCAGCCCTCGACAGGGGGCGAGTGGGACTGAAGCTTTCTTT.

The chain couples TRBV7-2 to TRBJ1-2, with D tentatively TRBD1 (6 bases). This CDR3 spans 15 amino acids. Trimming pared 7 bases from V and 5 bases from J, leaving 20 bases between. Germline lookup yields CDR1 SGHTA and CDR2 FQGNSA. CDR3 coding DNA: TGTGCCAGCACCGTCGTGGGGGGGCCAGGGTATGGCTACACCTTC. This sequence encodes CASTVVGGPGYGYTF.

This clonotype has a handful of counts. The rearrangement joins TRBV3-1 to TRBJ1-1, with 8 bases lining up with TRBD1. The J segment lost 5 bases and the V segment lost 2 bases, leaving 10 bases of the junction unmatched. This CDR3 comprises 16 residues. Germline V gene sequence: CDR1 LGHDT, CDR2 YNNKEL (reference sequence). For the CDR3, the DNA is TGTGCCAGCAGCCAATTATTCAGGGGGCGTATTACTGAAGCTTTCTTT. Protein: CASSQLFRGRITEAFF.

This clonotype has just a few counts. This chain uses TRBV4-1 with TRBJ1-1; 8 bases align to TRBD1. CDR3 length equals 14 residues. With 3 bases clipped from V and 1 base from J, the junction kept 1 base outside the gene matches. In germline, CDR1 is MGHRA, CDR2 YSYEKL. The chain's CDR3 is CASSHGQGNTEAFF. The CDR3 DNA is TGCGCCAGCAGCCACGGACAGGGGAACACTGAAGCTTTCTTT.

The chain joins TRBV5-1 to TRBJ2-3; D gene uncertain. CDR1 is SGHRS and CDR2 is YFSETQ in the germline V gene. The CDR3 totals 14 residues. Trimming pared 0 bases from V and 1 base from J, leaving 6 bases between. For the CDR3, the DNA is TGCGCCAGCAGCTTGGATTCCCGCACAGATACGCAGTATTTT. This translates into CASSLDSRTDTQYF.

Points on this clonotype: Because the CDR3's place on the DNA is in doubt, the DNA is left out and the CDR3 is given as listed by TCRdb. This chain links TRBV5-6 with TRBJ2-2; the table's D call, TRBD1, has no DNA check behind it. The germline gives CDR1 SGHDT, CDR2 YYEEEE. Inclusive of both ends, the CDR3 amounts to 17 amino acids. Here the CDR3 reads CASSITGFQYTGELFFF.

V gene TRBV29-1 combines with J gene TRBJ1-1; a weak D match, TRBD1 (6 bases). This CDR3 is built from 13 residues. Germline V gene data show CDR1 as SQVTM and CDR2 as ANQGSEA. V lost 7 bases and J 2 bases, leaving 14 bases between the germline ends. The CDR3 loop reads CSGLRDINTEAFF. DNA of the CDR3: TGCAGCGGTCTCCGGGACATCAACACTGAAGCTTTCTTT.

This clonotype was picked up a small number of times. The chain joins TRBV6-2 or TRBV6-3 to TRBJ2-4, with 8 bases identical to TRBD1. Germline lookup yields CDR1 MNHEY and CDR2 SVGEGT. V was pared by 7 bases and J by 1 base, with 6 bases of the junction left unmatched. The CDR3 spans 15 residues. The CDR3 loop reads CASKGQGTAKNIQYF. The CDR3 DNA sequence: TGTGCCAGCAAAGGACAGGGAACGGCCAAAAACATTCAGTACTTC.

The CDR3 DNA is TGTGCCACCAGTGATTTTATGGTAAATGAGCAGTTCTTC. Translation: CATSDFMVNEQFF. This chain connects TRBV24-1 to TRBJ2-1; D remains unclear. The CDR3 totals 13 residues. The germline V gene encodes CDR1 KGHDR and CDR2 SFDVKD. The V gene lost 1 base and the J gene lost 7 bases, with 7 bases spanning the gap.

This chain links TRBV24-1 with TRBJ2-3; D not resolved. The CDR3 totals 17 residues. Germline V gives CDR1 KGHDR, CDR2 SFDVKD. Trimming removed 1 base from V and 5 bases from J, with 18 bases in between. In DNA form, the CDR3 reads TGTGCCACCAGTGATTTTCCTGACGGTCAGGATCTAGATACGCAGTATTTT. Residues: CATSDFPDGQDLDTQYF.

The chain uses TRBV12-3 or TRBV12-4 and TRBJ2-3; possibly TRBD1 or TRBD2 for D (5 bases each). The CDR3 runs to 14 residues. Trimming took 6 bases from V and 1 from J, leaving 11 bases between them. The CDR3 loop reads CASSPWDRTDTQYF. The DNA of the CDR3 is TGTGCCAGCAGCCCCTGGGACCGCACAGATACGCAGTATTTT.

The chain uses TRBV6-5 and TRBJ1-1; 10 bases line up with TRBD1. The CDR3 sequence is 16 residues long. With V trimmed by 6 bases and J by 4 bases, 11 bases remained unmatched. From germline, CDR1 is MNHEY and CDR2 SVGAGI. The CDR3 here is CASRLSDRGLGTEAFF. The CDR3 nucleotides are TGTGCCAGCAGACTTTCAGACAGGGGGCTAGGCACTGAAGCTTTCTTT.